The 11 T cell receptor beta chains presented below share a single source sample, sequenced in a study of early T cells in non-severe SARS-CoV-2 infection. TCRdb redid the calling of the 5' RACE reads with MiXCR, one entry per CDR3 protein. The sample has under 85,000 distinct CDR3 sequences; around 5% are singletons. Sample: whole blood, taken at baseline. The receptors stem from an adult who was a healthcare worker with PCR-confirmed SARS-CoV-2 infection or an uninfected control (not recorded which).

This clonotype showed up many times. The chain links TRBV12-3 or TRBV12-4 to TRBJ2-2; D may correspond to TRBD1 or TRBD2 (6 bases each). V was clipped by 4 bases and J by 3 bases, with 12 bases between them. This CDR3 contains 15 residues. The CDR3 protein is CASSSQGTHTGELFF. DNA for the CDR3: TGTGCCAGCAGTTCGCAGGGGACTCACACCGGGGAGCTGTTTTTT.

This clonotype has at least ten counts. The chain uses TRBV4-2 and TRBJ1-3, with D maybe TRBD1 (6 bases). The CDR3 has 20 residues. Trimming left V 6 bases short and J 0 bases short, with 27 bases between. Germline loops: CDR1 LGHNA, CDR2 YNFKEQ. The CDR3 protein is CASRKRGDGGATRSGNTIYF. In DNA form, the CDR3 reads TGTGCCAGCAGAAAACGGGGCGATGGGGGGGCTACCCGCTCTGGAAACACCATATATTTT.

This clonotype has ten or more counts. V is TRBV20-1 and J is TRBJ1-6; D is undetermined. V was cut by 0 bases and J by 2 bases, with 11 bases left in between. Germline assignment: CDR1 DFQATT and CDR2 SNEGSKA (reference sequence). The CDR3 is made up of 16 amino acids. CDR3 sequence: CSARDRGTAYNSPLHF. CDR3 nucleotide sequence: TGCAGTGCTAGAGATCGCGGAACAGCCTATAATTCACCCCTCCACTTT.

The V call is TRBV18, the J call TRBJ2-1, with 8 bases aligning to TRBD2. From germline, CDR1 is KGHSH and CDR2 LQKENI. This CDR3 comprises 12 residues. Unmatched junction bases numbered 9, after V lost 5 bases and J lost 15 bases. In nucleotides, the CDR3 is TGTGCCAGCTCATCGGAAGGACTAGCCCGGTTCTTC. Its protein is CASSSEGLARFF.

In its sample, this clonotype was seen many times. One end of the junction varies from germline; a read error may be responsible. The chain recombines TRBV20-1 with TRBJ1-1, with D unresolved. The germline V gene encodes CDR1 DFQATT and CDR2 SNEGSKA (reference sequence). The length of the CDR3 is 13 residues. The CDR3 nucleotides read TGCAGTGCGAGGTCACAAGTAACACTAGAAGCTTACTTT. This gives the protein CSARSQVTLEAYF.

V and J are TRBV20-1 and TRBJ1-2; D gene uncertain. The V end lost 6 bases, the J end lost 4 bases, and 9 bases lay between the germline ends. CDR3 length: 11 amino acids. Germline V gene lookup returns CDR1 DFQATT and CDR2 SNEGSKA (reference sequence). CDR3 nucleotides: TGCAGTGCAGAGGGAGGCTATGGCTACACCTTC. Translated: CSAEGGYGYTF.

This clonotype was observed a handful of times. CDR3 DNA sequence: TGTGCCAGCAGCCAACAGGGAACCGACACAGATACGCAGTATTTT. Translation gives CASSQQGTDTDTQYF. This chain joins TRBV14 and TRBJ2-3, with D possibly matching TRBD1 (5 bases). The V end lost 2 bases, the J end lost 2 bases, and 11 bases lay between the germline ends. This CDR3 spans 15 amino acids. The V gene's germline CDR1 is SGHDN and CDR2 FVKESK. The full variable domain, completed using reference TRBV14 and TRBJ2-3, is EAGVTQFPSHSVIEKGQTVTLRCDPISGHDNLYWYRRVMGKEIKFLLHFVKESKQDESGMPNNRFLAERTGGTYSTLKVQPAELEDSGVYFCASSQQGTDTDTQYFGPGTRLTVL.

The chain is built from TRBV20-1 and TRBJ2-2; D is ambiguous. The germline V gene has CDR1 DFQATT and CDR2 SNEGSKA (reference sequence). The V end was cut by 3 bases, the J end by 2 bases, with 16 bases between. The CDR3 sequence is 16 residues long. The CDR3 coding sequence is TGCAGTGCTAGCGCCGGAAATTTTATTAACACCGGGGAGCTGTTTTTT. Its protein product is CSASAGNFINTGELFF.

This clonotype was seen a few times. This sequence joins TRBV29-1 and TRBJ1-1, with a tentative D call TRBD1 (5 bases). Per the germline V gene, CDR1 is SQVTM and CDR2 is ANQGSEA. This CDR3 comprises 12 residues. Deletions cut 6 bases from V and 1 base from J, with 9 bases between. The CDR3 region has the DNA TGCAGCGTAGGACACTCGAACACTGAAGCTTTCTTT. This codes for CSVGHSNTEAFF.

This clonotype has only a few counts. V and J are TRBV3-1 and TRBJ2-1, with 8 bases matching TRBD1. The trim removed 0 bases at V and 2 bases at J, leaving 6 bases unmatched. The CDR3 is made up of 17 amino acids. Germline V CDR1 and CDR2: LGHDT, YNNKEL (reference sequence). The CDR3 spells CASSQENPGQAYNEQFF. For the CDR3, the DNA is TGTGCCAGCAGCCAAGAAAACCCGGGACAGGCCTACAATGAGCAGTTCTTC.

In its sample, this clonotype was seen many times. As DNA, the CDR3 is TGTGCCACCAGTGATTTTCCCCACGGGGAGCTGTTTTTT. This encodes CATSDFPHGELFF. The V gene is TRBV24-1, the J gene TRBJ2-2; D gene ambiguous. This CDR3 comprises 13 residues. Germline V gene lookup returns CDR1 KGHDR and CDR2 SFDVKD. V was cut by 1 base and J by 7 bases, with 6 bases left in between.